A selection of T cell receptor beta chains follows, all from one sample in a study of blood T cells in healthy people across ages. TCRdb reanalysed the 5' RACE reads using MiXCR and keeps one entry per CDR3 protein. Seen here are approximately 1,700,000 distinct CDR3 sequences, 35% to 50% observed once, and the top ten hold under 30%. The sample consisted of blood. The origin of the receptors is a human donor in good health. Both conserved end residues are part of each CDR3. D genes are given only for firm matches.

-	TRBV24-1	TRBJ2-5	CATSDPEEGRETQYF
-	TRBV12-3/TRBV12-4	TRBJ1-5	CASTSGQSHQPQHF
-	TRBV11-2	TRBJ1-2	CASSEGIGTYGYTF
-	TRBV7-8	TRBJ2-3	CASRPLLAPDPDTQYF
-	TRBV7-9	TRBJ2-1	CASSPYQGGGFLNEQFF
-	TRBV6-6	TRBJ2-2	CASSYSDGELFF
-	TRBV10-3	-	CAISRPGAETQFF
-	TRBV29-1	TRBJ2-3	CSVGTRQTDTQYF
-	TRBV20-1	TRBJ1-2	CRASRGGYGYTF
-	TRBV20-1	TRBJ1-5	CSARPRRNSNQPQHF
-	TRBV27	TRBJ1-1	CASRVLTDTEAFF
-	TRBV7-2	TRBJ2-1	CASSPQEGEQFF
-	TRBV29-1	TRBJ1-2	CSVDDWGLNYGYTF
-	TRBV7-2	TRBJ1-5	CASSFRGGSNQPQHF
TRBD1	TRBV4-3	TRBJ1-5	CASSQGGPGAGGYQPQHF
TRBD2	TRBV5-6	TRBJ2-6	CASSLGSGRGSGANVLTF
-	TRBV5-5	TRBJ2-7	CASSLGSGLYEQYF
TRBD2	TRBV29-1	TRBJ2-3	CSAGGPRDTQYF
TRBD1	TRBV29-1	TRBJ1-2	CSVQRTGGNYGYTF
TRBD1	TRBV30	TRBJ2-5	CAWDRGPQETQYF
-	TRBV11-3	TRBJ2-3	CASSLVNSDTQYF
-	TRBV5-6	TRBJ2-1	CASSFWRGPALEQFF
-	TRBV12-3/TRBV12-4	TRBJ2-3	CASSFEDPSTDTQYF
-	TRBV5-6	-	CASSLWTLYEQYF
-	TRBV11-2	TRBJ1-2	CASSSLRRQIYGYTF
TRBD2	TRBV4-3	TRBJ2-3	CASSQDGSGGGTDTQYF
-	TRBV7-2	TRBJ1-2	CASSLPITGLPNYGYTF
TRBD1	TRBV6-5	TRBJ1-2	CASSSGTGRYGYTF
-	TRBV7-2	TRBJ1-2	CASSLRQAYGYTF
-	TRBV15	TRBJ2-4	CATSRDPGEAKNIQYF
-	TRBV5-1	TRBJ1-2	CASSYTSRPFGVQGYTF
TRBD2	TRBV7-2	TRBJ2-1	CASSFGGAEYGEQFF
-	TRBV12-3/TRBV12-4	TRBJ2-3	CASCRGINTDTQYF
TRBD2	TRBV20-1	TRBJ2-3	CSARAPLSGGVTDTQYF
TRBD2	TRBV3-1	-	CASSQTGLAIEQYF
TRBD2	TRBV20-1	TRBJ2-3	CSATRLAGDNTDTQYF
TRBD2	TRBV29-1	TRBJ2-1	CSVGLLAGPVIGEQFF
TRBD2	TRBV9	TRBJ2-1	CASSARGVTYNEQFF
-	TRBV4-2	TRBJ2-4	CASSQDRRVGNEQYF
-	TRBV12-3/TRBV12-4	TRBJ2-7	CASSPGRHEQYF
TRBD1	TRBV3-1	TRBJ1-2	CASSQRGPYGYTF
-	TRBV10-3	TRBJ2-1	CAISEGVGEQFF
TRBD2	TRBV7-2	TRBJ2-3	CASSWGLAETDTQYF
-	TRBV10-3	TRBJ1-1	CAISGGTREAFF
-	TRBV5-1	TRBJ2-1	CASSNDNSYNEQFF
-	TRBV20-1	TRBJ2-1	CSARGASGSNEQFF
TRBD1	TRBV7-8	TRBJ2-2	CASSFQGAATGELFF
-	TRBV9	TRBJ1-6	CASSVKEGNSPLHF
-	TRBV4-3	TRBJ2-3	CASSQVGRGLDTQYF
-	TRBV28	TRBJ2-7	CASTPHRDSSSYEQYF
-	TRBV5-1	TRBJ2-3	CASSSGLNPDTQYF
-	TRBV28	TRBJ1-2	CASRGGSGGYTF
-	TRBV7-9	TRBJ2-1	CASSLGDGGRRNEQFF
-	TRBV28	TRBJ1-1	CASRPPDRPNTEAFF
-	TRBV6-5	TRBJ1-1	CASSANRYTFF
-	TRBV9	TRBJ2-1	CASSVSAGPINSYNEQFF
TRBD2	TRBV12-3/TRBV12-4	TRBJ2-4	CASSLDYRTSGGAASKNIQYF
-	TRBV30	TRBJ1-5	CAWSEPTGPQHF
-	TRBV5-8	TRBJ2-3	CASSLMEERDTQYF